This T cell receptor beta chain was captured by sequencing in a study of T cells in Graves' hyperthyroidism and ophthalmopathy. The CDR3 is 15 residues long. V lost 1 base, J lost 4 bases, and 3 bases stayed unmatched. Per the germline V gene, CDR1 is LGHDT and CDR2 is YNNKEL (reference sequence). This clonotype was counted many times. Authors of the study amplified TCR beta CDR3 regions from RNA transcripts. HTBI primers drove first-round RT-PCR of the TCR CDR3. MiXCR was run by TCRdb on the multiplex PCR reads, yielding one entry per CDR3 protein. The sample comprises roughly 700,000 distinct CDR3 sequences, about 14% of which are singletons, and approximately 10% rests with the top ten.

The receptor's source is a young woman with Graves' hyperthyroidism. The sequenced sample was blood. The chain is built from TRBV3-1 and TRBJ2-1, with TRBD2 matching over 8 bases. CDR3 bases: TGTGCCAGCAGCCAAGGAGCGGGGGTTTACAATGAGCAGTTCTTC. Its translation: CASSQGAGVYNEQFF.